This T cell receptor beta chain comes out of a study of T cells in Graves' hyperthyroidism and ophthalmopathy. Study at large: Sampling of peripheral blood happened at initial diagnosis, prior to any treatment. The study's findings and limits: The model predicted ophthalmopathy a median around 6.5 months before onset. Blood also held most thyroid clonotypes expanded beyond 0.001.

Clinical Activity Scores of at least 3, NOSPECS grades of at least 4 and durations under 3 months characterized ophthalmopathy patients. Looked up from germline, CDR1 is PRHDT and CDR2 is FYEKMQ (reference sequence). The CDR3 is 14 amino acids. V dropped 5 bases and J dropped 5 bases, with 15 bases sitting between them. Amplification yielded TCR beta CDR3 regions, with RNA transcripts as the source. Initially, a first-round RT-PCR of the TCR CDR3 employed the HTBI primer set. TCRdb reanalysed the multiplex PCR reads using MiXCR and keeps one entry per CDR3 protein. The table has about 530,000 distinct CDR3 sequences, roughly 15% seen once. This clonotype was seen ten or more times. Its target is not known.

This sequence originates from a woman aged 18-35 years with Graves' ophthalmopathy. Sequenced: blood. The chain combines TRBV13 with TRBJ1-1; D remains ambiguous. In DNA, the CDR3 is TGTGCCAGCAGCAACCGGGTTGAGGGAACTGAAGCTTTCTTT. Amino acid sequence: CASSNRVEGTEAFF.